The TCR beta chain described here comes from a study of blood T cell repertoires in COVID-19. Study as a whole: Sources were T cells, B-cell-depleted T cells, or PBMCs; the material itself was cDNA or gDNA.

The CDR3 is 13 amino acids. Trimming removed 6 bases at V and 4 bases at J, with 10 bases between. Libraries were prepared by immunoSEQ multiplex PCR; TCRdb keeps only in-frame clonotypes and omits some of them. Here the sample spans 150,000 to 200,000 clones, about 91% being singletons. The gene calls are TRBV12-3 or TRBV12-4 and TRBJ1-3; D perhaps matches TRBD1 (6 bases). This TCR was sampled from a woman between 40 and 55 years old with acute COVID-19. The sample taken for sequencing was PBMCs or T cells enriched from blood (not recorded which). Written as DNA, the CDR3 is TGTGCCAGCAGCCCGGGACAAGGAAACACCATATATTTT. This gives the protein CASSPGQGNTIYF.